One and the same sample provided the 13 T cell receptor beta chains below, sequenced in a study of cytomegalovirus exposure and HLA in healthy donors. Primers: 60 Vbeta forward and 13 Jbeta reverse. Clones were read by immunoSEQ multiplex PCR, and TCRdb kept only the in-frame ones, dropping some. Here the sample spans approximately 170,000 clones, over 60% being singletons. Input material: PBMCs. The receptors here all came from a woman between 50 and 59 years old in good health and CMV-seronegative.

V gene TRBV7-2 combines with J gene TRBJ2-3, with 11 bases matching TRBD2. The V and J ends lost 0 bases and 5 bases, in that order; junction bases with no gene match: 4. From germline, CDR1 is SGHTA and CDR2 FQGNSA. The length of the CDR3 is 16 residues. The CDR3 here is CASSLAPSGGQDTQYF. The CDR3 DNA reads TGTGCCAGCAGCTTAGCCCCTAGCGGGGGGCAAGATACGCAGTATTTT.

The chain has TRBV4-2 and TRBJ2-7, with TRBD2 matching 14 bases. Germline-derived CDR1 and CDR2 are LGHNA and YNFKEQ. V gave up 4 bases and J gave up 0 bases; unmatched junction bases: 11. This CDR3 is built from 19 residues. The CDR3 is CASSRSTGLAGVSSYEQYF. The CDR3 bases are TGTGCCAGCAGCCGGAGTACGGGACTAGCGGGGGTTAGCTCCTACGAGCAGTACTTC.

The chain has TRBV19 and TRBJ2-1; tentatively, D is TRBD2 (5 bases). Between the trimmed V and J ends, which lost 6 bases and 5 bases, there was a span of 11 bases. Germline CDR1 and CDR2: LNHDA and SQIVND (reference sequence). This CDR3 region has 13 residues. The CDR3 reads CASSSFSDNEQFF. The CDR3 DNA follows: TGTGCCAGTAGCTCCTTTAGCGACAATGAGCAGTTCTTC.

As DNA, the CDR3 is TGTGCCAGCAGCTTAGCGGGGGGGGCCACATACAATGAGCAGTTCTTC. Translated: CASSLAGGATYNEQFF. The chain combines TRBV7-7 with TRBJ2-1; D perhaps matches TRBD2 (7 bases). Trimming left V 0 bases short and J 4 bases short, with 13 bases between. The CDR3 loop spans 16 amino acids. CDR1 is SSHAT, CDR2 FNYEAQ, per germline (reference sequence).

Worth noting for this clone: A much larger clone lies one base from this, so it may be a read error. This sequence joins TRBV7-8 and TRBJ1-1; D gene ambiguous. V was pared by 3 bases and J by 1 base, with 6 bases between. Germline CDR1 reads SGHVS; CDR2 reads FQNEAQ. The CDR3 length is 13 residues. The CDR3 sequence: CASSFPGNTEAFF. CDR3 bases: TGTGCCAGCAGCTTTCCAGGGAACACTGAAGCTTTCTTT.

The rearrangement links TRBV4-3 to TRBJ2-2; perhaps TRBD1 as D (5 bases). Germline V gives CDR1 LGHNA, CDR2 YSLEER. Trimming stripped 3 bases from V and 0 bases from J, with 23 bases between. This CDR3 has 20 residues. Here the CDR3 DNA reads TGCGCCAGCAGCCAGGCCCAGACAGATGGGCGAATAACGAACACCGGGGAGCTGTTTTTT. Protein sequence: CASSQAQTDGRITNTGELFF.

The CDR3 bases are TGCGCCAGCAGCTTGGCCAGGAACTATGGCTACACCTTC. It yields the protein CASSLARNYGYTF. The chain uses TRBV5-1 and TRBJ1-2; D gene ambiguous. The CDR3 runs 13 residues. Trimming took off 0 bases at V and 2 bases at J, with 5 bases between the two ends. Germline V lookup: CDR1 SGHRS, CDR2 YFSETQ.

CDR3 in amino acids: CASKREREGFDEQFF. DNA for the CDR3: TGTGCCAGCAAAAGGGAGCGGGAGGGGTTCGATGAGCAGTTCTTC. The rearrangement links TRBV6-1 to TRBJ2-1; 10 bases match TRBD2. With V trimmed by 7 bases and J by 8 bases, 11 bases remained unmatched. This CDR3 contains 15 residues. Germline CDR1 reads MNHNS; CDR2 reads SASEGT.

This rearrangement joins TRBV11-3 to TRBJ2-7; D unresolved. This CDR3 has 11 residues. Trimming took off 6 bases at V and 3 bases at J, with 6 bases between the two ends. In germline, CDR1 is SGHNT, CDR2 YENEEA. This chain's CDR3 is CASRPGYEQYF. CDR3 DNA: TGTGCCAGCAGACCCGGCTACGAGCAGTACTTC.

In regard to this clone: An end of the junction differs from the germline gene, which may be a read error. The chain has TRBV7-9 and TRBJ1-5; 7 nucleotides agree with TRBD1. The CDR3 has 15 amino acids. Germline V gives CDR1 SEHNR, CDR2 FQNEAQ (reference sequence). The CDR3: CSSSQIDRDDQPQHF. CDR3 coding DNA: TGTTCCAGCAGCCAGATCGACAGGGATGATCAGCCCCAGCATTTT.

This chain connects TRBV6-5 to TRBJ2-5, with D perhaps matching TRBD2 (5 bases). The J call may not be correct, given that the DNA end is closer to TRBJ2-7. The germline V gene has CDR1 MNHEY and CDR2 SVGAGI. This CDR3 spans 14 amino acids. The CDR3 loop reads CASTPSGASYEQYF. The CDR3 DNA is TGTGCCAGCACCCCCAGCGGAGCATCCTACGAGCAGTACTTC.

V is TRBV10-3 and J is TRBJ2-7; 7 bases line up with TRBD1. V trimming: 6 bases; J trimming: 2 bases; junction bases outside the gene matches: 4. CDR1 and CDR2 from the germline V gene are ENHRY and SYGVKD. This CDR3 contains 13 residues. CDR3 nucleotide sequence: TGTGCCATCAGACCCGGGACAGCCTACGAGCAGTACTTC. Translating it yields CAIRPGTAYEQYF.

The chain is built from TRBV28 and TRBJ2-7, with 8 nucleotides matching TRBD1. This CDR3 spans 14 amino acids. The germline gives CDR1 MDHEN, CDR2 SYDVKM. V dropped 5 bases and J dropped 3; count of bases not matched to a gene: 6. The CDR3 DNA is TGTGCCAGCAGTCCAGGGGGCGCGGTCTACGAGCAGTACTTC. Its protein is CASSPGGAVYEQYF.